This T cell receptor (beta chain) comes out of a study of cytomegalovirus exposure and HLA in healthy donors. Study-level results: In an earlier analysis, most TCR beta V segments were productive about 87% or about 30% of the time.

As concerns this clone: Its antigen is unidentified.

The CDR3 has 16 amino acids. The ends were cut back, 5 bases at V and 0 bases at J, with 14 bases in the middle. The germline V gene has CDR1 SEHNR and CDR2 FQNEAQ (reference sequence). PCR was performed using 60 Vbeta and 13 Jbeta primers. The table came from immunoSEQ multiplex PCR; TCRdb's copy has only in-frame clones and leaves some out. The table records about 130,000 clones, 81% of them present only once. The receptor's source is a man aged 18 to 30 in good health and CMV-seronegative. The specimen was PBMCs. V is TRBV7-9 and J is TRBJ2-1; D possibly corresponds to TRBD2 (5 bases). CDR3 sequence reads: CASSPRTYSSYNEQFF. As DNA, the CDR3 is TGTGCCAGCAGCCCCAGGACTTATAGCTCCTACAATGAGCAGTTCTTC. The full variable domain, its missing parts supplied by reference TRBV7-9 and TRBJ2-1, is DTGVSQNPRHKITKRGQNVTFRCDPISEHNRLYWYRQTLGQGPEFLTYFQNEAQLEKSRLLSDRFSAERPKGSFSTLEIQRTEQGDSAMYLCASSPRTYSSYNEQFFGPGTRLTVL.